This entry lists 28 T cell receptor beta chains sequenced from one sample in a study of technical replicates of blood from a handful of donors. TCRdb keeps only in-frame clones here, not all; method: immunoSEQ multiplex PCR. The data contain around 100,000 clones, about 95% of them singletons. Sequences were obtained from T cells isolated from PBMCs. The receptors stem from a human donor in good health.

Here the CDR3 reads CASSFQLNTEAFF. CDR3 DNA: TGTGCCAGCAGTTTTCAGTTGAACACTGAAGCTTTCTTT. V is TRBV27 and J is TRBJ1-1; D unclear. CDR3 size: 13 residues. V was clipped by 3 bases and J by 0 bases, with 5 bases between them. CDR1 MNHEY and CDR2 SMNVEV come from the germline V gene (reference sequence).

The J gene is TRBJ2-5, the V gene TRBV6-1; D gene unclear. This CDR3 is built from 13 residues. V was trimmed by 6 bases and J by 4 bases, leaving 12 bases between them. Per the germline V gene, CDR1 is MNHNS and CDR2 is SASEGT. This chain's CDR3 is CASSGRQGETQYF. DNA for the CDR3: TGTGCCAGCAGCGGTCGACAAGGAGAGACCCAGTACTTC.

The chain joins TRBV4-1 to TRBJ2-2, with 10 bases that match TRBD1. Germline CDR1 reads MGHRA; CDR2 reads YSYEKL. The CDR3 has 18 residues. After removal of 3 bases from V and 5 bases from J, the junction contained 12 bases not matched to a gene. Here the CDR3 reads CASSHEPGQGTETGELFF. DNA of the CDR3: TGCGCCAGCAGCCACGAACCGGGACAGGGGACCGAGACCGGGGAGCTGTTTTTT.

This clone was found once. The chain recombines TRBV19 with TRBJ2-5, with 10 nucleotides matching TRBD1. The CDR3 extends over 14 amino acids. Trimming removed 8 bases from V and 4 bases from J; junction bases left unmatched: 7. The germline V gene has CDR1 LNHDA and CDR2 SQIVND (reference sequence). CDR3 in DNA: TGTGCCAGTGCGCTGGGACAGGGGCTAGAGACCCAGTACTTC. Encoded protein: CASALGQGLETQYF.

The chain links TRBV6-5 to TRBJ1-1, with D possibly being TRBD1 (5 bases). The CDR3 runs to 15 residues. Per the germline V gene, CDR1 is MNHEY and CDR2 is SVGAGI. Trimming cost V 6 bases and J 2 bases, with 16 bases left between them. CDR3: CASSQAGGVNTEAFF. CDR3 coding DNA: TGTGCCAGCAGCCAGGCGGGGGGGGTTAACACTGAAGCTTTCTTT.

This chain links TRBV29-1 with TRBJ2-7, with 8 bases that match TRBD2. From germline, CDR1 is SQVTM and CDR2 ANQGSEA. V was clipped by 2 bases and J by 7 bases; unmatched bases: 10. The CDR3 totals 14 residues. The CDR3 protein is CSVETGLAHNEQYF. The CDR3 bases are TGCAGCGTTGAAACCGGACTAGCCCATAATGAGCAGTACTTC.

The chain couples TRBV28 to TRBJ2-5; TRBD2 matches 7 bases. The germline gives CDR1 MDHEN, CDR2 SYDVKM. The ends lost 3 bases at V and 5 bases at J; junction bases unmatched: 0. The CDR3 has 12 amino acids. CDR3 in amino acids: CASSLRGETQYF. For the CDR3, the DNA is TGTGCCAGCAGTTTGCGGGGGGAGACCCAGTACTTC.

The chain has TRBV10-2 and TRBJ2-7, with 10 positions matching TRBD1. The ends lost 8 bases at V and 7 bases at J; junction bases unmatched: 8. The CDR3 extends over 13 amino acids. CDR1 and CDR2 (germline): WSHSY, SAAADI. The CDR3 loop is CASCRDRGYEQYF. The CDR3 DNA reads as TGCGCCAGCTGTCGGGACAGGGGTTATGAGCAGTACTTC.

The rearrangement joins TRBV12-5 to TRBJ2-1; maybe TRBD2 (6 bases). The CDR3 is made up of 14 amino acids. CDR1 is LGHNT, CDR2 FRNRAP, per germline. The V and J ends lost 5 bases and 0 bases respectively, with 8 bases between them. The CDR3 protein is CASGERASYNEQFF. The CDR3 region has the DNA TGTGCTAGTGGTGAGCGGGCCTCCTACAATGAGCAGTTCTTC.

The table lists this clone with a count of one. The genes are TRBV30 and TRBJ1-5; no reliable D call. CDR3 length equals 14 residues. V shed 0 bases and J shed 5 bases, with 11 bases lying between them. CDR1 and CDR2 (germline): GTSNPN, SVGIG (reference sequence). CDR3 sequence: CAWSVLYGDQPQHF. CDR3 DNA: TGTGCCTGGAGTGTACTGTACGGGGATCAGCCCCAGCATTTT.

The chain links TRBV4-1 to TRBJ2-7, with no clear D. Trimming removed 0 bases at V and 5 bases at J, with 8 bases between. The V gene's germline CDR1 is MGHRA and CDR2 YSYEKL. The CDR3 runs 13 residues. The CDR3 is CASSQEARDEQYF. CDR3 in DNA: TGCGCCAGCAGCCAAGAAGCGCGAGACGAGCAGTACTTC.

The chain links TRBV2 to TRBJ2-7; the D gene is possibly TRBD1 (6 bases). The germline gives CDR1 SNHLY, CDR2 FYNNEI. The CDR3 length is 13 residues. The V end was cut by 3 bases, the J end by 1 base, with 7 bases between. CDR3 DNA: TGTGCCAGCAGTGATACAGGGTCCTACGAGCAGTACTTC. Translation: CASSDTGSYEQYF.

The chain recombines TRBV11-2 with TRBJ1-5; D is undetermined. The CDR3 contains 13 residues. Germline assignment: CDR1 SGHAT and CDR2 FQNNGV. The V and J ends lost 5 bases and 5 bases respectively, with 10 bases between them. CDR3 amino acids: CASSTQRDQPQHF. The DNA for the CDR3 is TGTGCCAGCAGCACCCAGAGGGATCAGCCCCAGCATTTT.

The chain employs TRBV2 and TRBJ2-7; 7 positions agree with TRBD2. Germline V gene data show CDR1 as SNHLY and CDR2 as FYNNEI. The CDR3 extends over 15 amino acids. J gave up 5 bases and V 0 bases, and 7 bases lay outside the gene matches. The CDR3 nucleotides read TGTGCCAGCAGTGAAGCGCTACGACTAGCTGACGAGCAGTACTTC. Its protein is CASSEALRLADEQYF.

The rearrangement uses TRBV4-1 and TRBJ2-7; D gene uncertain. Germline CDR1 MGHRA, CDR2 YSYEKL. This CDR3 is 15 amino acids long. V gave up 4 bases and J gave up 4 bases, with 17 bases separating them. The CDR3 nucleotides read TGCGCCAGCAGCCCAAGATTCCTAGATGCTTACGAGCAGTACTTC. Translated, it gives CASSPRFLDAYEQYF.

The chain joins TRBV6-5 to TRBJ1-3, with unresolved D. This CDR3 is 14 amino acids long. V lost 3 bases and J lost 4, with 10 bases in between. Germline values: CDR1 MNHEY, CDR2 SVGAGI. This CDR3 is CASSYWREGNTIYF. The CDR3, as DNA: TGTGCCAGCAGTTATTGGAGGGAAGGAAACACCATATATTTT.

This sequence joins TRBV7-2 and TRBJ1-1; D gene ambiguous. CDR1 SGHTA and CDR2 FQGNSA come from the germline V gene. The CDR3 consists of 14 residues. V gave up 6 bases and J gave up 1 base, with 12 bases separating them. CDR3 DNA sequence: TGTGCCAGCAGTTATGTTCCCGGGAACACTGAAGCTTTCTTT. Translated, it gives CASSYVPGNTEAFF.

The rearrangement uses TRBV4-1 and TRBJ1-2; 9 bases align to TRBD1. V was pared by 3 bases and J by 1 base, with 3 bases of the junction left unmatched. Germline V lookup: CDR1 MGHRA, CDR2 YSYEKL. The CDR3 runs 15 residues. The CDR3 reads CASSQTTGGNYGYTF. The CDR3 DNA sequence: TGCGCCAGCAGCCAGACGACAGGGGGTAACTATGGCTACACCTTC.

This clone showed up just a few times. V is TRBV5-1 and J is TRBJ1-4, with unresolved D. Trimming took 5 bases from V and 0 from J, leaving 5 bases between them. The germline CDR1 and CDR2 sequences are SGHRS and YFSETQ. The CDR3 extends over 13 amino acids. Here the CDR3 reads CASRQATNEKLFF. In nucleotides, the CDR3 is TGCGCCAGCAGACAAGCAACTAATGAAAAACTGTTTTTT.

The gene calls are TRBV25-1 and TRBJ1-1, with 8 nucleotides matching TRBD1. With 5 bases clipped from V and 11 bases from J, the junction kept 10 bases outside the gene matches. The CDR3 loop spans 13 amino acids. Germline CDR1 MGHDK, CDR2 SYGVNS. In DNA form, the CDR3 reads TGTGCCAGCAGTTCAGGGGGCCCCATGAAGGCTTTCTTT. Protein sequence: CASSSGGPMKAFF.

This clone was recorded once. The rearrangement links TRBV2 to TRBJ2-3; 9 bases fit TRBD2. The CDR3 spans 14 residues. CDR1 and CDR2 (germline): SNHLY, FYNNEI. Germline trimming cut 11 bases from V and 0 bases from J; bases unmatched to any gene: 6. The CDR3 DNA reads as TGTGCCGGGAGCGGGAGGCTTAGCACAGATACGCAGTATTTT. Its protein is CAGSGRLSTDTQYF.

The chain carries TRBV28 and TRBJ2-7; D is possibly TRBD1 (6 bases). Germline lookup yields CDR1 MDHEN and CDR2 SYDVKM. The CDR3 has 14 amino acids. Trimming took off 8 bases at V and 2 bases at J, with 16 bases between the two ends. The CDR3 protein is CASGVQGQTYEQYF. DNA of the CDR3: TGTGCCAGCGGCGTACAGGGTCAAACCTACGAGCAGTACTTC.

This CDR3 is CASSRLLGLAGSNEQFF. CDR3 nucleotide sequence: TGCGCCAGCAGCCGCCTTTTGGGTTTAGCGGGTAGCAATGAGCAGTTCTTC. The chain is built from TRBV4-1 and TRBJ2-1; 7 bases are a match to TRBD2. Trimming at V came to 4 bases and at J to 6 bases, leaving 15 bases not matched to a gene. CDR1 MGHRA and CDR2 YSYEKL come from the germline V gene. The CDR3 is made up of 17 amino acids.

The V and J genes are TRBV5-1 and TRBJ2-1, with 10 bases lining up with TRBD1. The CDR3 extends over 15 amino acids. Trimming at V came to 4 bases and at J to 2 bases, leaving 3 bases not matched to a gene. Germline-derived CDR1 and CDR2 are SGHRS and YFSETQ. This chain's CDR3 is CASSRGQGPYNEQFF. As DNA, the CDR3 is TGCGCCAGCAGCAGGGGACAGGGGCCCTACAATGAGCAGTTCTTC.

This CDR3 reads CASSLRKAGETQYF. The CDR3 DNA reads as TGTGCCAGCAGCCTTCGCAAGGCCGGGGAGACCCAGTACTTC. The genes are TRBV4-2 and TRBJ2-5; no clear D gene. Germline V gives CDR1 LGHNA, CDR2 YNFKEQ. V was shortened by 4 bases and J by 5 bases, with 14 bases between the two germline ends. The CDR3 is made up of 14 amino acids.

The DNA of the CDR3 is TGTGCCAGCGGAGAAGTTGGGACAGATACGCAGTATTTT. It specifies CASGEVGTDTQYF. V is TRBV7-2 and J is TRBJ2-3; D not certain. The V gene's germline CDR1 is SGHTA and CDR2 FQGNSA. This CDR3 is 13 amino acids long. Deletions cut 8 bases from V and 3 bases from J, with 12 bases between.

The chain combines TRBV27 with TRBJ2-7; D is unresolved. CDR1 and CDR2 (germline): MNHEY, SMNVEV (reference sequence). The CDR3 sequence is 13 residues long. The V end lost 2 bases, the J end lost 3 bases, and 8 bases lay between the germline ends. The chain's CDR3 is CASSLRLGYEQYF. Written as DNA, the CDR3 is TGTGCCAGCAGTTTACGACTTGGCTACGAGCAGTACTTC.

The chain is built from TRBV30 and TRBJ1-2; no firm D call. The CDR3 totals 12 residues. In germline, CDR1 is GTSNPN, CDR2 SVGIG (reference sequence). V was shortened by 4 bases and J by 8 bases, with 14 bases between the two germline ends. The CDR3 here is CAWMNSTGGYTF. CDR3 nucleotides: TGTGCCTGGATGAACAGCACGGGGGGCTACACCTTC.